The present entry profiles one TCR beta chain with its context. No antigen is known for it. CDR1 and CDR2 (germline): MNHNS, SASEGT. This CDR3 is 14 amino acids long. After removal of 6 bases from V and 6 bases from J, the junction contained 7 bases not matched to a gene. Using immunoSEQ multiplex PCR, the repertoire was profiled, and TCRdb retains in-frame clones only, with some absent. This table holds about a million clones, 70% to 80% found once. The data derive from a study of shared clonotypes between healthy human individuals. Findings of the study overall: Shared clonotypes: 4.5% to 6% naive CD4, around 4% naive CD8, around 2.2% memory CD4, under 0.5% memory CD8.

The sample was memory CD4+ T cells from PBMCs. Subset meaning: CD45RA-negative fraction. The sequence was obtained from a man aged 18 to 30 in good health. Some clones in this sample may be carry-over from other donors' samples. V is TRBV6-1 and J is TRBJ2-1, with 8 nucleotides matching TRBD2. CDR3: CASRLRLAGNEQFF. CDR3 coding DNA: TGTGCCAGCAGACTCAGGCTAGCGGGCAATGAGCAGTTCTTC.